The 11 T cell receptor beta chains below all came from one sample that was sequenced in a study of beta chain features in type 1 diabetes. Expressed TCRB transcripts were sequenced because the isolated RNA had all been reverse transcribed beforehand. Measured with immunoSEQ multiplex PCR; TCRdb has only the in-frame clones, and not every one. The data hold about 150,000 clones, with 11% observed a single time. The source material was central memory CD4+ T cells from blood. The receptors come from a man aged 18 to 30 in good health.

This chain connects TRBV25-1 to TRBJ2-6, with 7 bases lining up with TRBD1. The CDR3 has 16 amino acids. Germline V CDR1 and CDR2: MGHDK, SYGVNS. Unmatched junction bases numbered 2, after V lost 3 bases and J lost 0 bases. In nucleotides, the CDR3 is TGTGCCAGCAGTGAGGACAGGACCTCTGGGGCCAACGTCCTGACTTTC. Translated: CASSEDRTSGANVLTF.

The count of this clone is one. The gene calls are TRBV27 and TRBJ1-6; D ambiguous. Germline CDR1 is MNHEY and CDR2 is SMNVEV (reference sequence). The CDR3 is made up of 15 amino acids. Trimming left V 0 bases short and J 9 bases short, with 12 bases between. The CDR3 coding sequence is TGTGCCAGCAGTTTATCCACTCTAGGAGGTTCACCCCTCCACTTT. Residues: CASSLSTLGGSPLHF.

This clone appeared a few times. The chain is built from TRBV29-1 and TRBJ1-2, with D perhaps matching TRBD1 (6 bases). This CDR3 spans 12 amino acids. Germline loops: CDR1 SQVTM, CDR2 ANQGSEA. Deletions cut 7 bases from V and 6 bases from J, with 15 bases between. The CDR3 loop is CSAGDTHDGYTF. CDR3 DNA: TGCAGCGCCGGGGACACGCATGATGGCTACACCTTC.

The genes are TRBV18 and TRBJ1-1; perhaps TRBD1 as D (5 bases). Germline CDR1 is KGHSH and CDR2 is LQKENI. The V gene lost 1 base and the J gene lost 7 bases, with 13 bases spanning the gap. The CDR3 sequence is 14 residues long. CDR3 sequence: CASSPRWDQIEAFF. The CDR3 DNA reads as TGTGCCAGCTCACCACGATGGGACCAAATTGAAGCTTTCTTT.

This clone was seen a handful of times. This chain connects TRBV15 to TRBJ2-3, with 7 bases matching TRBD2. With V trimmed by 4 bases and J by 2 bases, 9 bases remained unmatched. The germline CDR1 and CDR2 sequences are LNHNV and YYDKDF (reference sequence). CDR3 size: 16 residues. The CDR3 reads CATSMEGLSHTDTQYF. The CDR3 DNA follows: TGTGCCACCAGCATGGAGGGACTATCGCACACAGATACGCAGTATTTT.

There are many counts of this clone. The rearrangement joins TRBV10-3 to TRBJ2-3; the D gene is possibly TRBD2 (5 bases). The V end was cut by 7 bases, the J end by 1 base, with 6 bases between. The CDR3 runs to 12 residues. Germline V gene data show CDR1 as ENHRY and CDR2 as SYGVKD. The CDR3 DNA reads TGTGCCATCAAAGCGGGCACAGATACGCAGTATTTT. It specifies CAIKAGTDTQYF.

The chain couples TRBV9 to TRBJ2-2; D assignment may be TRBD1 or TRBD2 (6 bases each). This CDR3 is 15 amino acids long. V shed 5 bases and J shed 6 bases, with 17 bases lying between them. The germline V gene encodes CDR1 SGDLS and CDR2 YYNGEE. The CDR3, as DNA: TGTGCCAGCAGAGGCGGGACATCCGAGGCCGGGGAGCTGTTTTTT. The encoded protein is CASRGGTSEAGELFF.

CDR3 region: CASSQALTNYGYTF. The DNA of the CDR3 is TGTGCCAGCAGCCAAGCCCTGACTAACTATGGCTACACCTTC. The V and J genes are TRBV4-2 and TRBJ1-2; D is ambiguous. V was cut by 1 base and J by 0 bases, with 6 bases left in between. CDR1 is LGHNA and CDR2 is YNFKEQ in the germline V gene. The CDR3 has 14 amino acids.

The CDR3 here is CSAQLQGTQYF. CDR3 DNA sequence: TGCAGTGCTCAGCTTCAGGGGACCCAGTACTTC. The rearrangement links TRBV20-1 to TRBJ2-5; a possible D gene is TRBD1 (5 bases). The CDR3 sequence is 11 residues long. Germline CDR1 reads DFQATT; CDR2 reads SNEGSKA (reference sequence). The V gene lost 5 bases and the J gene lost 7 bases, with 11 bases spanning the gap.

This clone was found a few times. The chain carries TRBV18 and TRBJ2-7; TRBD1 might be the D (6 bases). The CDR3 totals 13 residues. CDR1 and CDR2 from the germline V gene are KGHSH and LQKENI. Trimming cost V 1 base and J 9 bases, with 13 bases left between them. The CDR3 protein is CASSPLEGDWQYF. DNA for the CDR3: TGTGCCAGCTCACCACTCGAGGGGGATTGGCAGTACTTC.

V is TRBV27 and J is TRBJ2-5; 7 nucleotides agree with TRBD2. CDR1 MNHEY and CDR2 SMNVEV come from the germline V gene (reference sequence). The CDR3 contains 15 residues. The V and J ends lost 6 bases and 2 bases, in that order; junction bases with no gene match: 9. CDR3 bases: TGTGCCAGCAGCCCTAGCGGCTATATGCAAGAGACCCAGTACTTC. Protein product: CASSPSGYMQETQYF.